The sample holds a few counts of the clone carrying this T cell receptor beta chain. It was with 60 Vbeta and 13 Jbeta primers that the PCR ran. Authors' data handling: Later, an analysis found 75 million to 90 million unique TCR beta chains, and around 10 million of these were shared. Sequencing used immunoSEQ multiplex PCR; TCRdb keeps in-frame clones, though not all of them. The V and J calls and clone size are taken from that table; D and trimming were inferred from the DNA. Among 140,000 or so clones listed, around three quarters were seen once. The sample belongs to a study of cytomegalovirus exposure and HLA in healthy donors. The CDR3 extends over 12 amino acids. Per germline, CDR1 GTSNPN and CDR2 SVGIG (reference sequence). Trimming removed 4 bases at V and 5 bases at J, with 11 bases between.

The sequence was obtained from a woman aged 18-30 years in good health and CMV-seropositive. The sample was PBMCs. V gene TRBV30 combines with J gene TRBJ1-2; D is perhaps TRBD1 (5 bases). Written as DNA, the CDR3 is TGTGCCTGGACAGGGACTCTGTATGGCTACACCTTC. Translation: CAWTGTLYGYTF.